The rows below give T cell receptor beta chains drawn from one sample of a study of OX40 agonist ivuxolimab in advanced cancers. Data came from immunoSEQ multiplex PCR; TCRdb stores just in-frame clones and leaves some out. The sample holds 50,000 to 60,000 clones, roughly nine tenths seen once. The input for sequencing was CD4+ or CD8+ T cells sorted from blood, taken in a trial of the OX40 agonist ivuxolimab. All receptors derive from an adult with an advanced solid tumor such as melanoma, head and neck, liver or kidney cancer. CDR3s include the opening cysteine and the closing phenylalanine or tryptophan. A D gene is named only where the DNA matches it firmly. Part of the rows lack a size; the others show once, few, many or a class for expanded clones.

j_gene | abundance | v_gene | d_gene | CDR3nt | CDR3aa
TRBJ1-5 | . | TRBV4-1 | . | TGCGCCAGCAGCCAAGGGGGGCTGGATCAGCCCCAGCATTTT | CASSQGGLDQPQHF
TRBJ1-1 | . | TRBV27 | . | TGTGCCAGCGGGGCGGGATTCGGTGAAGCTTTCTTT | CASGAGFGEAFF
TRBJ1-2 | once | TRBV7-8 | . | TGTGCCAGCAGCTTCCGGTCAGGGCAGGGCTATGGCTACACCTTC | CASSFRSGQGYGYTF
TRBJ1-1 | few | TRBV5-4 | . | TGTGCCAGCAGCTGGGGGGAGTCTGAAGCTTTCTTT | CASSWGESEAFF
TRBJ1-5 | . | TRBV10-1 | . | TGCGCCAGCAGTGAGGGCCTTAGCAATCAGCCCCAGCATTTT | CASSEGLSNQPQHF
TRBJ1-1 | . | TRBV7-9 | . | TGTGCCAGCAGCTCCCGGGGGGTCTCGAACACTGAAGCTTTCTTT | CASSSRGVSNTEAFF
TRBJ1-1 | . | TRBV7-8 | . | TGTGCCAGCAGCTTAGGTCAGGGATACACTGAAGCTTTCTTT | CASSLGQGYTEAFF
TRBJ1-1 | . | TRBV11-2 | . | TGTGCCAGCAGCTTAGCCGGGGGCACTGAAGCTTTCTTT | CASSLAGGTEAFF
TRBJ2-5 | . | TRBV7-8 | . | TGTGCCAGCAGCTTTACGGGGACCAAGGGGGAGACCCAGTACTTC | CASSFTGTKGETQYF
TRBJ2-5 | . | TRBV18 | TRBD1 | TGTGCCAGCTCACCTACGGGACAGGGTGAAGAGACCCAGTACTTC | CASSPTGQGEETQYF
TRBJ1-2 | once | TRBV10-3 | TRBD1 | TGTGCCATCAGTGAGGCTAAGACAGGGGGTTTTGATGGCTACACCTTC | CAISEAKTGGFDGYTF
TRBJ2-7 | . | TRBV4-1 | . | TGCGCCAGCAGCCAAGATGAGGGCTCCTACGAGCAGTACTTC | CASSQDEGSYEQYF
TRBJ2-1 | . | TRBV4-1 | TRBD1 | TGCGCCAGCAGCCAAAAACCCGGGACAGGGACGTACAATGAGCAGTTCTTC | CASSQKPGTGTYNEQFF
TRBJ2-3 | . | TRBV28 | TRBD2 | TGTGCCAGCAGCCAGACTAGCGGCATCACAGATACGCAGTATTTT | CASSQTSGITDTQYF
TRBJ1-1 | . | TRBV28 | TRBD1 | TGTGCCAGCAGTTTAGGGACAGGGGGTCGCACTGAAGCTTTCTTT | CASSLGTGGRTEAFF
TRBJ2-1 | . | TRBV7-3 | . | TGTGCCAGCAGCTTAACAGGACCTTCCTACAATGAGCAGTTCTTC | CASSLTGPSYNEQFF
TRBJ1-4 | . | TRBV9 | . | TGTGCCAGCAGCCCAGGAGGGGTCGAAAAACTGTTTTTT | CASSPGGVEKLFF
TRBJ1-2 | . | TRBV13 | . | TGTGCCAGCAGCTTAGGAACAGGCTTGTATGGCTACACCTTC | CASSLGTGLYGYTF
TRBJ2-3 | . | TRBV4-1 | TRBD2 | TGCGCCAGCAGCCAAGTGTCCCAGGGAGGGAGGACAGATACGCAGTATTTT | CASSQVSQGGRTDTQYF
TRBJ1-2 | . | TRBV6-5 | . | TGTGCCAGCAGCCCAGACAGGCTGGAATACGGCTACACCTTC | CASSPDRLEYGYTF
TRBJ1-1 | . | TRBV20-1 | . | TGCAGTGCTAGATGGGGGTATGAAGCTTTCTTT | CSARWGYEAFF
TRBJ2-3 | . | TRBV15 | . | TGTGCCACCAGCTCCTGGGGCACAGATACGCAGTATTTT | CATSSWGTDTQYF
TRBJ2-7 | . | TRBV7-9 | TRBD2 | TGTGCCAGCACCTTGGGGACTAGCGGAACTGACGAGCAGTACTTC | CASTLGTSGTDEQYF
TRBJ2-3 | . | TRBV5-1 | TRBD2 | TGCGCCAGCAGCACCAGGACTAGCGGGGGCACAGATACGCAGTATTTT | CASSTRTSGGTDTQYF
TRBJ2-7 | . | TRBV7-2 | TRBD1 | TGTGCCAGCAGCTTAGCGCCGGGAGACAGGGGGTACGAGCAGTACTTC | CASSLAPGDRGYEQYF
TRBJ2-7 | . | TRBV9 | . | TGTGCCAGCAGTGAGGATGCGTTCTACGAGCAGTACTTC | CASSEDAFYEQYF
TRBJ2-2 | . | TRBV6-5 | TRBD1 | TGTGCCAGCAGTTCTGACAGGGGTTGGGAGCTGTTTTTT | CASSSDRGWELFF
TRBJ2-7 | . | TRBV19 | . | TGTGCCAGTAGTGGGGGACACAGCCTCTACGAGCAGTACTTC | CASSGGHSLYEQYF
TRBJ1-2 | . | TRBV27 | . | TGTGCCAGCAGTTTCGGCAGTCTAGACGGCTACACCTTC | CASSFGSLDGYTF
TRBJ2-1 | . | TRBV29-1 | TRBD2 | TGCAGCGTCACTAGCGGGGGGGGAAGCTCCTACAATGAGCAGTTCTTC | CSVTSGGGSSYNEQFF
TRBJ1-6 | . | TRBV1 | . | TGCACCAGCAGCCACGGGACGGTGGTGGGAACCCTCCACTTT | CTSSHGTVVGTLHF
TRBJ2-1 | . | TRBV27 | . | TGTGCCAGCAGTTTATTCAGCTCCTACAATGAGCAGTTCTTC | CASSLFSSYNEQFF
TRBJ1-5 | . | TRBV28 | TRBD1 | TGTGCCAGCAGTTTGTTCCCGGGGCTTGGGACAGACCCCAATCAGCCCCAGCATTTT | CASSLFPGLGTDPNQPQHF
TRBJ1-4 | once | TRBV11-2 | . | TGTGCCAGCAGCCCACCCCCGGGACAACTTAATGAAAAACTGTTTTTT | CASSPPPGQLNEKLFF
TRBJ2-5 | . | TRBV7-8 | . | TGTGCCAGCAGCTTAAAAGGGGGCCAAGAGACCCAGTACTTC | CASSLKGGQETQYF
TRBJ2-5 | . | TRBV7-7 | TRBD1 | TGTGCCAGCAGCTTAGCGCCTAGGGGGCCGGAAGAGACCCAGTACTTC | CASSLAPRGPEETQYF
TRBJ2-3 | . | TRBV14 | . | TGTGCCAGCAGCCCCGGGTGGGTTCGCACAGATACGCAGTATTTT | CASSPGWVRTDTQYF
TRBJ2-2 | . | TRBV2 | . | TGTGCCAGCAGTTCCCCCGGGCTAATCAACACCGGGGAGCTGTTTTTT | CASSSPGLINTGELFF
TRBJ2-1 | . | TRBV2 | TRBD2 | TGTGCCAGCAGTAGGCCCCTAGCGGGAGTTTACAATGAGCAGTTCTTC | CASSRPLAGVYNEQFF
TRBJ1-2 | . | TRBV9 | . | TGTGCCAGCAGCACCCCGTATGGGGGAGTCTATGGCTACACCTTC | CASSTPYGGVYGYTF